This is a list of T cell receptor beta chains from one sample in a study of beta chain features in type 1 diabetes. The repertoire was sequenced with immunoSEQ multiplex PCR; TCRdb's copy has only in-frame clones and lacks some. The sample has some 350,000 clones, 9.6% seen once. Material for sequencing was central memory CD4+ T cells from blood. These receptors were taken from a man aged 25 to 40 with type 1 diabetes. Both conserved end residues are trimmed from each CDR3. Each record gives: V gene, CDR3 protein.

TRBV11-2	ASSFRRTGNTEAF
TRBV6-1	ASSEPFWQSKETQY
TRBV5-1	ASSLDRSYEQY
TRBV29-1	SVSAGTAEAF
TRBV4-2	ASSQEFDRGQETQY
TRBV11-2	ASSLAGNSPLH
TRBV5-3	ARSLGGTQY
TRBV10-3	AIRTDVGGANVLT
TRBV5-1	ASSLDEGLRSAQY
TRBV7-2	ASSHRDNYNEQF
TRBV30	AWSVGLAGVNEQF
TRBV6-6	ASSYHVSTDTQY
TRBV7-3	ASSFSSGGTDTQY
TRBV7-9	ASRRNVRETPYNEQF
TRBV7-6	ASSLELNQPQH
TRBV9	ASSPISGTTGELF
TRBV10-3	ASQTGISYEQY
TRBV11-2	ASSLNPRSSEQY
TRBV7-7	AISRGGGDEQF
TRBV6-5	ASRTAYQETQY
TRBV28	ASRSGQGFHYEQY
TRBV30	AWSLDRVTGYT
TRBV7-2	ASSLGRVPNTEAF
TRBV5-1	ASSRGTGDTGELF
TRBV6-6	ASSYSWDQPQH
TRBV18	ASSPPDRSSYNEQF
TRBV6-1	AISEFGLAGGNNEQF
TRBV28	ASSLLHISGNTIY
TRBV30	AWSPWQGGQESGAF
TRBV19	ASSIAQGYEQY
TRBV28	ASSPGTVGNTIY
TRBV10-3	AIRTGGLAYEQY
TRBV18	ASSPGLPSSYNEQF
TRBV4-3	ASSQDRWENEQF
TRBV28	ASSSPGQGGDNEQF
TRBV10-3	AISVGRQETQY
TRBV28	ASSQLPGREKSGANVLT
TRBV18	ASSPSQKGAGYGYT
TRBV27	ASSPAEHYEQY
TRBV5-6	ASSLGGRGGTGELF